The clone carrying this T cell receptor (beta chain) was recorded at least ten times. What it binds is unknown. Using its own MiXCR run on the reads, TCRdb lists one record per CDR3 protein. The data contain around 290,000 distinct CDR3 sequences, under 30% of them seen just once; the ten biggest clones take up 11% to 15%. The CDR3 extends over 14 amino acids. Trimming pared 1 base from V and 6 bases from J, leaving 13 bases between. The germline gives CDR1 SGHTA, CDR2 FQGNSA. The data are from a study of T cell repertoires in cytomegalovirus infection. General observations from the study: Based on cumulative public TCR beta family frequency, carriers of CMV plus the relevant HLA were identified.

Material: PBMCs. V is TRBV7-2 and J is TRBJ2-7; D may be TRBD2 (6 bases). This receptor was taken from a human donor in good health (CMV status not recorded). Some clones in this sample may be carry-over from other donors' samples. The CDR3 region is CASSLGRAGGEQYF. Here the CDR3 DNA reads TGTGCCAGCAGCTTAGGACGGGCCGGGGGCGAGCAGTACTTC. Looking up the rest from reference TRBV7-2 and TRBJ2-7 gives the full variable domain: GAGVSQSPSNKVTEKGKDVELRCDPISGHTALYWYRQSLGQGLEFLIYFQGNSAPDKSGLPSDRFSAERTGGSVSTLTIQRTQQEDSAVYLCASSLGRAGGEQYFGPGTRLTVT.